The rows below give T cell receptor beta chains drawn from one sample of a study of blood T cell repertoires in COVID-19. Sequencing was performed with immunoSEQ multiplex PCR; in TCRdb, only in-frame clones are kept and a portion is missing. The repertoire includes 150,000 to 180,000 clones, roughly four fifths of them detected once, and about 29% sits in the top ten. Sequenced sample: peripheral blood. Every receptor here comes from a woman aged 55-70 years with acute or convalescent COVID-19. Each CDR3 is given with its conserved first and last residue. D genes are given only for firm matches. Rows give clone size only sometimes, using once, few, many, or a class for an expanded clone.

d_gene: NA; j_gene: TRBJ2-5; v_gene: TRBV5-4; abundance: NA; CDR3nt: TGTGCCAGCAGCTTGGGCCTAAGGGGGGAGACCCAGTACTTC; CDR3aa: CASSLGLRGETQYF
d_gene: NA; j_gene: TRBJ1-6; v_gene: TRBV6-5; abundance: NA; CDR3nt: TGTGCCAGCAGTTACTCGCAGGAATCACCCCTCCACTTT; CDR3aa: CASSYSQESPLHF
d_gene: TRBD2; j_gene: TRBJ2-2; v_gene: TRBV7-9; abundance: NA; CDR3nt: TGTGCCAGCAGCCTCTCCCTAGCGGGGGGGTATACCGGGGAGCTGTTTTTT; CDR3aa: CASSLSLAGGYTGELFF
d_gene: TRBD1; j_gene: TRBJ1-3; v_gene: TRBV10-1; abundance: NA; CDR3nt: TGCGCCAGCAGTTCGGACAGGGGGGCTGGAAACACCATATATTTT; CDR3aa: CASSSDRGAGNTIYF
d_gene: NA; j_gene: TRBJ2-5; v_gene: TRBV13; abundance: once; CDR3nt: TGTGCCAGCAGCCTACGCCGGAGGGAGACCCAGTACTTC; CDR3aa: CASSLRRRETQYF
d_gene: TRBD1; j_gene: TRBJ1-6; v_gene: TRBV5-1; abundance: NA; CDR3nt: TGCGCCAGCAGAACGGACAGGGAACATTCACCCCTCCACTTT; CDR3aa: CASRTDREHSPLHF
d_gene: NA; j_gene: TRBJ1-2; v_gene: TRBV25-1; abundance: NA; CDR3nt: TGTGCCAGCAGTCAGACAGGAACCTCTAACTATGGCTACACCTTC; CDR3aa: CASSQTGTSNYGYTF
d_gene: TRBD1; j_gene: TRBJ1-6; v_gene: TRBV27; abundance: NA; CDR3nt: TGTGCCAGCAGGCTGGGACAGGGGGGCTCACCCCTCCACTTT; CDR3aa: CASRLGQGGSPLHF
d_gene: TRBD1; j_gene: TRBJ1-1; v_gene: TRBV29-1; abundance: NA; CDR3nt: TGCAGCGTTTCCCCCCAGGGGGCGGCCACTGAAGCTTTCTTT; CDR3aa: CSVSPQGAATEAFF
d_gene: TRBD2; j_gene: TRBJ2-3; v_gene: TRBV7-2; abundance: NA; CDR3nt: TGTGCCAGCGGGGGGGGTAGCGGGAGAACAGATACGCAGTATTTT; CDR3aa: CASGGGSGRTDTQYF
d_gene: NA; j_gene: TRBJ1-2; v_gene: TRBV4-2; abundance: NA; CDR3nt: TGTGCCAGCAGCCAAGAGAGGGGGATTAACTATGGCTACACCTTC; CDR3aa: CASSQERGINYGYTF
d_gene: NA; j_gene: TRBJ1-1; v_gene: TRBV19; abundance: few; CDR3nt: TGTGCCAGTATTGGGACATTGAACACTGAAGCTTTCTTT; CDR3aa: CASIGTLNTEAFF
d_gene: TRBD1; j_gene: TRBJ1-5; v_gene: TRBV6-5; abundance: once; CDR3nt: TGTGCCAGCAGGGGGGACAGTCATCAGCCCCAGCATTTT; CDR3aa: CASRGDSHQPQHF
d_gene: NA; j_gene: TRBJ1-1; v_gene: TRBV5-1; abundance: NA; CDR3nt: TGCGCCAGCAGCTTGCGAGGAAATGTGGGGCTGAACACTGAAGCTTTCTTT; CDR3aa: CASSLRGNVGLNTEAFF
d_gene: NA; j_gene: TRBJ1-6; v_gene: TRBV19; abundance: NA; CDR3nt: TGTGCCAGTAGTATGGGGACACCGAGCTCCTATAATTCACCCCTCCACTTT; CDR3aa: CASSMGTPSSYNSPLHF
d_gene: NA; j_gene: TRBJ1-3; v_gene: TRBV10-3; abundance: NA; CDR3nt: TGTGCCACCCGCCCGCCGGTACTCTCTGGAAACACCATATATTTT; CDR3aa: CATRPPVLSGNTIYF
d_gene: NA; j_gene: TRBJ1-5; v_gene: TRBV2; abundance: NA; CDR3nt: TGTGCCAGCAGTCCGGACCGAGGGAGACAGCCCCAGCATTTT; CDR3aa: CASSPDRGRQPQHF
d_gene: TRBD1; j_gene: TRBJ1-2; v_gene: TRBV3-1/TRBV3-2; abundance: NA; CDR3nt: TGTGCCAGCAGCCAAGCGTCCCTGGACAGGGGTAAGGATGGCTACACCTTC; CDR3aa: CASSQASLDRGKDGYTF
d_gene: TRBD2; j_gene: TRBJ2-5; v_gene: TRBV6-2/TRBV6-3; abundance: NA; CDR3nt: TGTGCCAGCAGTCACGGGGGGTTGCAAGAGACCCAGTACTTC; CDR3aa: CASSHGGLQETQYF
d_gene: NA; j_gene: TRBJ1-3; v_gene: TRBV14; abundance: NA; CDR3nt: TGTGCCAGCAAACCTAGCTCTGGAAACACCATATATTTT; CDR3aa: CASKPSSGNTIYF
d_gene: NA; j_gene: TRBJ2-5; v_gene: TRBV24-1; abundance: NA; CDR3nt: TGTGCCACCAGTGATGCGGCGGGGGCGCGGGAGACCCAGTACTTC; CDR3aa: CATSDAAGARETQYF
d_gene: NA; j_gene: TRBJ1-3; v_gene: TRBV11-2; abundance: NA; CDR3nt: TGTGCCAGCAGCCCGGGACTAGTAAACACCATATATTTT; CDR3aa: CASSPGLVNTIYF
d_gene: TRBD2; j_gene: TRBJ2-1; v_gene: TRBV24-1; abundance: once; CDR3nt: TGTGCCACCAGTGGAACTAGCGGGGGCCATAGCTCCTACAATGAGCAGTTCTTC; CDR3aa: CATSGTSGGHSSYNEQFF
d_gene: NA; j_gene: TRBJ2-7; v_gene: TRBV12-3/TRBV12-4; abundance: NA; CDR3nt: TGTGCCAGCAGAAGGGGTGCGGAGCAGTACTTC; CDR3aa: CASRRGAEQYF
d_gene: NA; j_gene: TRBJ1-1; v_gene: TRBV5-1; abundance: NA; CDR3nt: TGCGCCAGCAGCTTGGTAGGGGGGAACACTGAAGCTTTCTTT; CDR3aa: CASSLVGGNTEAFF
d_gene: TRBD1; j_gene: TRBJ1-5; v_gene: TRBV10-3; abundance: NA; CDR3nt: TGTGCCATCAGGGGGGACAGTTTGAATCAGCCCCAGCATTTT; CDR3aa: CAIRGDSLNQPQHF
d_gene: NA; j_gene: TRBJ1-1; v_gene: TRBV25-1; abundance: once; CDR3nt: TGTGCCAGCAGTCCACTGGACAGGAACACTGAAGCTTTCTTT; CDR3aa: CASSPLDRNTEAFF
d_gene: NA; j_gene: TRBJ1-1; v_gene: TRBV2; abundance: NA; CDR3nt: TGTGCCAGCACCGAAGGTCAGGGCCAGAGGGAAGCTTTCTTT; CDR3aa: CASTEGQGQREAFF
d_gene: TRBD1; j_gene: TRBJ1-5; v_gene: TRBV5-1; abundance: NA; CDR3nt: TGCGCCAGCAGCTGTAGATACTGGACAGGCGGCAATCAGCCCCAGCATTTT; CDR3aa: CASSCRYWTGGNQPQHF
d_gene: NA; j_gene: TRBJ1-2; v_gene: TRBV2; abundance: NA; CDR3nt: TGTGCCAGCAGTGAAGGTGGGACTTACGGCTACACCTTC; CDR3aa: CASSEGGTYGYTF
d_gene: NA; j_gene: TRBJ1-5; v_gene: TRBV28; abundance: NA; CDR3nt: TGTGCCAGCAGTTTACAGTTTGGCCACGGCAATCAGCCCCAGCATTTT; CDR3aa: CASSLQFGHGNQPQHF
d_gene: TRBD1; j_gene: TRBJ1-4; v_gene: TRBV6-5; abundance: NA; CDR3nt: TGTGCCAGCAGTTACCCGGGGACAGGGTTGAATGAAAAACTGTTTTTT; CDR3aa: CASSYPGTGLNEKLFF
d_gene: TRBD2; j_gene: TRBJ2-3; v_gene: TRBV5-1; abundance: NA; CDR3nt: TGCGCCAGCAGCTCGGGACTAGCGGGCACAGATACGCAGTATTTT; CDR3aa: CASSSGLAGTDTQYF
d_gene: NA; j_gene: TRBJ1-1; v_gene: TRBV3-1/TRBV3-2; abundance: NA; CDR3nt: TGTGCCAGCAGCCAAATCGCGGACAGTACTGAAGCTTTCTTT; CDR3aa: CASSQIADSTEAFF
d_gene: NA; j_gene: TRBJ1-1; v_gene: TRBV28; abundance: NA; CDR3nt: TGTGCCAGCAGCCAGGGGCCCTACACTGAAGCTTTCTTT; CDR3aa: CASSQGPYTEAFF
d_gene: TRBD1; j_gene: TRBJ1-2; v_gene: TRBV9; abundance: NA; CDR3nt: TGTGCCAGCAGCCCGACAGGGGGCGCAGATGGCTACACCTTC; CDR3aa: CASSPTGGADGYTF
d_gene: TRBD2; j_gene: TRBJ2-5; v_gene: TRBV7-2; abundance: NA; CDR3nt: TGTGCCAGCAGCCGGACTAGCGGGGGGGCAGGGTTAGAGACCCAGTACTTC; CDR3aa: CASSRTSGGAGLETQYF
d_gene: TRBD1; j_gene: TRBJ1-2; v_gene: TRBV6-5; abundance: NA; CDR3nt: TGTGCCAGCAGTCCAGGACAGGCCTTCAACTATGGCTACACCTTC; CDR3aa: CASSPGQAFNYGYTF
d_gene: NA; j_gene: TRBJ1-1; v_gene: TRBV10-3; abundance: NA; CDR3nt: TGTGCCATCAGAACAGGGAACACTGAAGCTTTCTTT; CDR3aa: CAIRTGNTEAFF
d_gene: TRBD1; j_gene: TRBJ1-5; v_gene: TRBV28; abundance: NA; CDR3nt: TGTGCCACCGAACAGGGGGGTAGCAATCAGCCCCAGCATTTT; CDR3aa: CATEQGGSNQPQHF
d_gene: NA; j_gene: TRBJ1-5; v_gene: TRBV10-3; abundance: NA; CDR3nt: TGTGCCATCAGCGACAGGAATCAGCCCCAGCATTTT; CDR3aa: CAISDRNQPQHF
d_gene: NA; j_gene: TRBJ1-6; v_gene: TRBV2; abundance: NA; CDR3nt: TGTGCCAGCACCTCGCAAGGGGTAAATTCACCCCTCCACTTT; CDR3aa: CASTSQGVNSPLHF
d_gene: NA; j_gene: TRBJ2-6; v_gene: TRBV3-1/TRBV3-2; abundance: NA; CDR3nt: TGTGCCAGCAGCCAAGAAGGGGTCTCTGGGGCCAACGTCCTGACTTTC; CDR3aa: CASSQEGVSGANVLTF
d_gene: TRBD2; j_gene: TRBJ2-7; v_gene: TRBV6-4; abundance: few; CDR3nt: TGTGCCAGCAGTGAGGCAGCTAGCGGGGGTCCCTACGAGCAGTACTTC; CDR3aa: CASSEAASGGPYEQYF
d_gene: NA; j_gene: TRBJ2-7; v_gene: TRBV6-2/TRBV6-3; abundance: once; CDR3nt: TGTGCCAGCAGTTACTCGAGTCCAGGGACCTACGAGCAGTACTTC; CDR3aa: CASSYSSPGTYEQYF
d_gene: NA; j_gene: TRBJ2-7; v_gene: TRBV6-6; abundance: NA; CDR3nt: TGTGCCAGCGATCCGGGAAGCCGCTCCTACGAGCAGTACTTC; CDR3aa: CASDPGSRSYEQYF
d_gene: NA; j_gene: TRBJ2-2; v_gene: TRBV19; abundance: NA; CDR3nt: TGTGCTTGCACCAGGGGGGAAAACACCGGGGAGCTGTTTTTT; CDR3aa: CACTRGENTGELFF
d_gene: NA; j_gene: TRBJ1-4; v_gene: TRBV30; abundance: NA; CDR3nt: TGTGCCTGGAAGAGCCCGGGGAGTGAAAAACTGTTTTTT; CDR3aa: CAWKSPGSEKLFF
d_gene: NA; j_gene: TRBJ1-1; v_gene: TRBV5-1; abundance: NA; CDR3nt: TGCGCCAGCAGCTTGGGTCCCGCTGAAGCTTTCTTT; CDR3aa: CASSLGPAEAFF